Listed below are T cell receptor beta chains from one sample, sequenced in a study of molecular identifiers for immune sequencing clone quantification. TCRdb re-derived calls from the PCR reads in MiXCR, one entry per CDR3 protein. The sample consists of hundreds of thousands of distinct CDR3 sequences, about 20% of them appearing once. The sample taken for sequencing was naive CD8+ T cells from blood, with Jurkat cell RNA spiked in. The receptors stem from a human donor in good health. Some libraries in this study had Jurkat cell RNA spiked in. Both conserved end residues are part of each CDR3.

>TRBV7-8|18
CASSLAGGLAVIQGTQYF
>TRBV28|15
CASSPYSGGGYEQYF
>TRBV18|13
CASSIRTDQPQHF
>TRBV9|16
CASSLHGYRTNTEAFF
>TRBV13|16
CASSLAAKQGPGELFF
>TRBV7-9|15
CASSLNRDSNEKLFF
>TRBV15|15
CATSREGRIAYEQYF
>TRBV7-2|16
CASTPWGGGSTDTQYF
>TRBV4-1|15
CASSQEDGTGDEQYF
>TRBV29-1|18
CSVEGVNSGSGSYNEQFF
>TRBV5-6|12
CASSLGPDEQYF